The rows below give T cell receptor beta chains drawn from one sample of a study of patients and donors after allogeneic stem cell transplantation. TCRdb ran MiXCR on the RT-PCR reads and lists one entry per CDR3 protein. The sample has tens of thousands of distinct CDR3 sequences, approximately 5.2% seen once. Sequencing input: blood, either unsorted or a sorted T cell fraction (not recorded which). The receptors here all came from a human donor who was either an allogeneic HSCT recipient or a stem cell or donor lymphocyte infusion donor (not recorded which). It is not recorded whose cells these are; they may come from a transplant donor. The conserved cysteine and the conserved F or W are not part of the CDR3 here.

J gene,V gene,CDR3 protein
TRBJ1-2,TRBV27,ASSLFPDRGGGYT
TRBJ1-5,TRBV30,AWSRQSDQPQH
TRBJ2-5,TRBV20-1,SASGRLAGEETQY
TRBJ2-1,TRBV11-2,ASSLEDSMTIRLYNEQF
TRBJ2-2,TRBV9,ASSVEVQPASTGELF
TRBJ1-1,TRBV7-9,ASRVAGVGTEAF
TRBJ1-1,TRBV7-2,ASSTRNTEAF
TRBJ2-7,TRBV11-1,ASSLDGRQGIGSAYEQY
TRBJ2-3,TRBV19,ASSSDGRATSTDTQY
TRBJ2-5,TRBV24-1,ATSDLPRGGTQY
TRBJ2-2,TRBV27,ASSDTGGGSFTGELF
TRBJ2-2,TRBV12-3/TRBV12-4,ASSRTLNTGELF
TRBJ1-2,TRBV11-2,ASSLEGRNYGYT
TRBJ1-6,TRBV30,AWSVGRGGSPLH
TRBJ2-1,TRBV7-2,ASSLVWTSNEQF
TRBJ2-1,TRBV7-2,ASSPSGGAYYEQF
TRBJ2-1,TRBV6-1,ASSRTGTANNEQF
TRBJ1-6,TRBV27,ASSSSPLLPLH
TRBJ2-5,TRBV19,ASSMGQGLGTQY
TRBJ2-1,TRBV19,ASSIDWQGSQF
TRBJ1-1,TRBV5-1,ASSLVTGDTEAF
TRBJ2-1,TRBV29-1,SQGKGGAYNEQF
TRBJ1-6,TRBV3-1,ASSLGQANSPLH
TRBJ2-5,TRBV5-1,ASSLAGTGRETQY
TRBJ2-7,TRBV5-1,ASSFRENYEQY
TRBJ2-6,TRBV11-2,ASSSMRFSGANVLT
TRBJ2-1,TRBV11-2,ASSLDRGSYNEQF
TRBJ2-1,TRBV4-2,ASSLFAGAGGSYNEQF
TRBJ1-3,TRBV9,ASSANSGNTIY
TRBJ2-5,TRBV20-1,SARGDVEETQY
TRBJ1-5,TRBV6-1,AGKRSSPPDQPQH
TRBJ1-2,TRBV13,ASSLIAGDGYT
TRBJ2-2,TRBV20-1,SAREGTKGVGELF
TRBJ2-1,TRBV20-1,SARGPTVDEQF
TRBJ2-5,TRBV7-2,ASSLASGNTQY
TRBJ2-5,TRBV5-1,ASSPWGEETQY
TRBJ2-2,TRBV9,ASSVGGRPDGELF
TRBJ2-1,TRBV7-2,ASSLGLPYNEQF
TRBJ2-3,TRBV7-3,ASSLAGQGSRDTQY
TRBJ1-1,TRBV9,ASSPSGQVDVAF
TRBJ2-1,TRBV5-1,ASSENSPSYNEQF
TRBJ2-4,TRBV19,ASSKGGNIQY
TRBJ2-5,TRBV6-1,ASSQDRTRVTQY
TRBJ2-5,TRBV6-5,ASRREETQY
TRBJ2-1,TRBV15,ATSREGGRLHNEQF
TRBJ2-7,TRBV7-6,ASSPPQAGEQY
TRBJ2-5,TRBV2,ASSPGTSGGAQETQY
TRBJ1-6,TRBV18,ASSPGQGEPNSPLH
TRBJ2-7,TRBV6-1,ASSEVSGRLNSYEQY
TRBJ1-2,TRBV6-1,ASSEDRDRGYT
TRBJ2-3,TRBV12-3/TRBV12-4,ASSSTTEDTQY